These 31 T cell receptor beta chains were all obtained from the same sample, sequenced in a study of patients and donors after allogeneic stem cell transplantation. One entry per CDR3 protein, called by TCRdb with MiXCR from the RT-PCR reads. The table has hundreds of thousands of distinct CDR3 sequences, approximately 14% seen once. The sample was blood, either unsorted or a sorted T cell fraction (not recorded which). The receptors were sampled from a human donor who was either an allogeneic HSCT recipient or a stem cell or donor lymphocyte infusion donor (not recorded which). It is not recorded whose cells these are; they may come from a transplant donor.

This clonotype has at least ten counts. The chain carries TRBV6-6 and TRBJ1-5; D is unclear. The V end was cut by 8 bases, the J end by 7 bases, with 9 bases between. CDR1 MNHNY and CDR2 SVGAGI come from the germline V gene (reference sequence). The CDR3 runs 11 residues. DNA of the CDR3: TGTGCCAGCGCAACCTCCCAGCCCCAGCATTTT. This encodes CASATSQPQHF.

V is TRBV11-3 and J is TRBJ2-7; TRBD1 aligns across 10 bases. The J segment lost 4 bases and the V segment lost 5 bases, leaving 11 bases of the junction unmatched. Germline lookup yields CDR1 SGHNT and CDR2 YENEEA. This CDR3 is built from 16 residues. Written as DNA, the CDR3 is TGTGCCAGCAGCGCCGGACAGGGGGGTCCCCTTTACGAGCAGTACTTC. This codes for CASSAGQGGPLYEQYF.

The genes are TRBV5-4 and TRBJ2-5, with TRBD2 matching over 9 bases. Losses at the gene ends were 4 bases for V and 4 bases for J; bases not matched to a gene: 5. This CDR3 contains 14 residues. The V gene's germline CDR1 is SGHNT and CDR2 YYREEE (reference sequence). The CDR3 DNA sequence: TGTGCCAGCAGCCTTAGCGGGAGCGGAGAGACCCAGTACTTC. This gives the protein CASSLSGSGETQYF.

The genes are TRBV27 and TRBJ1-2, with a possible D match to TRBD1 (6 bases). The germline CDR1 and CDR2 sequences are MNHEY and SMNVEV (reference sequence). The CDR3 is 13 amino acids. V lost 6 bases and J lost 4, with 12 bases in between. CDR3 bases: TGTGCCAGCAGCCGACAGGAATCCTATGGCTACACCTTC. It translates to CASSRQESYGYTF.

The J gene is TRBJ2-2, the V gene TRBV25-1, with D perhaps TRBD1 or TRBD2 (5 bases each). Germline loops: CDR1 MGHDK, CDR2 SYGVNS. The CDR3 has 15 amino acids. With 4 bases removed from V and 4 bases from J, the gap between germline ends came to 13 bases. For the CDR3, the DNA is TGTGCCAGCAGTGTAGATCTTGGGGGCACCGGGGAGCTGTTTTTT. This sequence encodes CASSVDLGGTGELFF.

This clonotype showed up just a few times. This sequence joins TRBV7-9 and TRBJ2-3; D call uncertain. CDR3 length equals 14 residues. V was shortened by 2 bases and J by 5 bases, with 11 bases between the two germline ends. The germline V gene has CDR1 SEHNR and CDR2 FQNEAQ (reference sequence). This CDR3 is CASSLTVVGDTQYF. Written as DNA, the CDR3 is TGTGCCAGCAGCTTAACCGTCGTTGGAGATACGCAGTATTTT.

CDR3 sequence (DNA): TGTGCCAGCAGGGCTGGGTCCTTTGGGGGCAATCAGCCCCAGCATTTT. This encodes CASRAGSFGGNQPQHF. The V and J genes are TRBV2 and TRBJ1-5; D unresolved. CDR1 is SNHLY and CDR2 is FYNNEI in the germline V gene. V shed 6 bases and J shed 2 bases, with 17 bases lying between them. The CDR3 spans 16 residues.

The V gene is TRBV15, the J gene TRBJ1-2, with 7 nucleotides matching TRBD1. Germline values: CDR1 LNHNV, CDR2 YYDKDF (reference sequence). The CDR3 extends over 14 amino acids. V was pared by 3 bases and J by 2 bases, with 3 bases of the junction left unmatched. The CDR3 DNA sequence: TGTGCCACCAGCAGGGGGACAGCAAACTATGGCTACACCTTC. Protein: CATSRGTANYGYTF.

At least ten counts were recorded for this clonotype. The chain has TRBV2 and TRBJ2-4; TRBD1 agrees at 7 bases. The CDR3 consists of 14 residues. CDR1 and CDR2 (germline): SNHLY, FYNNEI. V was pared by 5 bases and J by 1 base, with 2 bases of the junction left unmatched. CDR3 bases: TGTGCCAGCAGTTCCAGGGGGGCCAAAAACATTCAGTACTTC. Translation: CASSSRGAKNIQYF.

As DNA, the CDR3 is TGCAGTGCTAGAGATTACTTTAAGGGCACAGATACGCAGTATTTT. The encoded protein is CSARDYFKGTDTQYF. This sequence joins TRBV20-1 and TRBJ2-3; D remains ambiguous. CDR1 DFQATT and CDR2 SNEGSKA come from the germline V gene (reference sequence). The length of the CDR3 is 15 residues. Trimming cost V 0 bases and J 1 base, with 11 bases left between them.

This clonotype was seen only a few times. The chain has TRBV20-1 and TRBJ2-3; a weak D match, TRBD1 (6 bases). Germline V gene sequence: CDR1 DFQATT, CDR2 SNEGSKA (reference sequence). V lost 0 bases, J lost 2 bases, and 15 bases lay in between. CDR3 length equals 16 residues. CDR3 DNA: TGCAGTGCTAGAGATCGGGTCAGGGGATCCACAGATACGCAGTATTTT. As protein: CSARDRVRGSTDTQYF.

V gene TRBV11-2 combines with J gene TRBJ2-4; 8 bases are shared with TRBD2. The CDR3 consists of 18 residues. The junction had 11 bases not matched to a gene; V was cut back by 3 bases and J by 1 base. The V gene's germline CDR1 is SGHAT and CDR2 FQNNGV. The DNA for the CDR3 is TGTGCCAGCAGCTTCCGTACCGGGGGGGGAATGGCCAAAAACATTCAGTACTTC. Encoded protein: CASSFRTGGGMAKNIQYF. The full variable domain, completed using reference TRBV11-2 and TRBJ2-4, is EAGVAQSPRYKIIEKRQSVAFWCNPISGHATLYWYQQILGQGPKLLIQFQNNGVVDDSQLPKDRFSAERLKGVDSTLKIQPAKLEDSAVYLCASSFRTGGGMAKNIQYFGAGTRLSVL.

This clonotype turned up a few times. The chain combines TRBV4-2 with TRBJ2-2; unclear D gene. V lost 6 bases and J 1 base, leaving 6 bases between the germline ends. CDR3 size: 13 residues. The V gene's germline CDR1 is LGHNA and CDR2 YNFKEQ. The CDR3: CASRQVNTGELFF. For the CDR3, the DNA is TGTGCCAGCAGGCAGGTGAACACCGGGGAGCTGTTTTTT.

The chain has TRBV7-2 and TRBJ1-1; 7 nucleotides align to TRBD1. This CDR3 has 13 amino acids. V lost 5 bases to trimming and J lost 8 bases; unmatched junction nucleotides: 8. Germline CDR1 SGHTA, CDR2 FQGNSA. This chain's CDR3 is CASSQTGREEAFF. CDR3 bases: TGTGCCAGCAGCCAGACAGGGCGAGAAGAAGCTTTCTTT.

This clonotype has only a few counts. V and J are TRBV10-3 and TRBJ2-3, with 8 bases fitting TRBD2. J gave up 0 bases and V 7 bases, and 6 bases lay outside the gene matches. CDR1 is ENHRY, CDR2 SYGVKD, per germline. This CDR3 region has 15 residues. The CDR3 DNA reads TGTGCCATCACCAGAGCGGGGGCGAGCACAGATACGCAGTATTTT. Translating gives CAITRAGASTDTQYF.

This sequence joins TRBV13 and TRBJ2-2, with D possibly called TRBD1 or TRBD2 (5 bases each). V lost 3 bases and J 3 bases, leaving 11 bases between the germline ends. Germline CDR1 is PRHDT and CDR2 is FYEKMQ (reference sequence). The length of the CDR3 is 15 residues. CDR3 nucleotide sequence: TGTGCCAGCAGCTTCTTCCTGGGGGACACCGGGGAGCTGTTTTTT. Its translation is CASSFFLGDTGELFF.

J is TRBJ1-6 and V is TRBV6-5; D may be TRBD1 (5 bases). There are 17 residues in the CDR3. From germline, CDR1 is MNHEY and CDR2 SVGAGI. V was clipped by 2 bases and J by 4 bases, with 15 bases between them. CDR3 nucleotides: TGTGCCAGCAGTTACCTAGCACGACAGTTATATAATTCACCCCTCCACTTT. Its protein is CASSYLARQLYNSPLHF.

This clonotype was recorded a few times. The genes are TRBV6-1 and TRBJ1-3; tentatively, D is TRBD1 (6 bases). The V and J ends lost 6 bases and 0 bases respectively, with 15 bases between them. The germline gives CDR1 MNHNS, CDR2 SASEGT. CDR3 length equals 16 residues. The CDR3 DNA reads TGTGCCAGCAGCCCGGACAGCCCCACCTCTGGAAACACCATATATTTT. Amino acid sequence: CASSPDSPTSGNTIYF.

The rearrangement links TRBV7-6 to TRBJ2-3, with D tentatively TRBD1 or TRBD2 (5 bases each). The CDR3 covers 15 residues. The germline gives CDR1 SGHVS, CDR2 FNYEAQ. V was clipped by 8 bases and J by 2 bases, with 17 bases between them. This CDR3 reads CASAMGGGYTDTQYF. In DNA form, the CDR3 reads TGTGCCAGCGCCATGGGTGGGGGATACACAGATACGCAGTATTTT. The full variable domain, with the rest looked up from reference TRBV7-6 and TRBJ2-3, is GAGVSQSPRYKVTKRGQDVALRCDPISGHVSLYWYRQALGQGPEFLTYFNYEAQQDKSGLPNDRFSAERPEGSISTLTIQRTEQRDSAMYRCASAMGGGYTDTQYFGPGTRLTVL.

This clonotype was counted only a few times. The chain links TRBV5-1 to TRBJ2-5; no firm D call. Germline V CDR1 and CDR2: SGHRS, YFSETQ. The CDR3 spans 17 residues. V lost 2 bases, J lost 1 base, and 18 bases lay in between. The CDR3 here is CASSFGSSGISQETQYF. The DNA for the CDR3 is TGCGCCAGCAGCTTCGGCTCTTCGGGCATAAGCCAAGAGACCCAGTACTTC.

V usage is TRBV6-5 and J usage is TRBJ1-1; TRBD1 matches at 8 bases. The CDR3 is 14 amino acids. Germline V gene data show CDR1 as MNHEY and CDR2 as SVGAGI. Trimming removed 2 bases from V and 7 bases from J; junction bases left unmatched: 6. CDR3 residues: CASSYTGQASEAFF. The CDR3 nucleotides are TGTGCCAGCAGTTACACGGGACAGGCGAGTGAAGCTTTCTTT.

This clonotype has more than one count but fewer than ten. The CDR3 DNA reads TGTGCCAGCAGCGTAAGGGATGGTGACTATGGCTACACCTTC. Residues: CASSVRDGDYGYTF. V and J are TRBV2 and TRBJ1-2; D ambiguous. The V and J ends lost 6 bases and 3 bases respectively, with 14 bases between them. The CDR3 spans 14 residues. Germline V gene lookup returns CDR1 SNHLY and CDR2 FYNNEI.

The CDR3 reads CASSIWRLAGEGEQFF. The CDR3, as DNA: TGTGCCAGTAGCATATGGCGACTAGCGGGGGAAGGTGAGCAGTTCTTC. The chain recombines TRBV19 with TRBJ2-1; 12 bases align to TRBD2. There are 16 residues in the CDR3. Germline assignment: CDR1 LNHDA and CDR2 SQIVND (reference sequence). Unmatched junction bases numbered 12, after V lost 6 bases and J lost 9 bases.

This clonotype occurred a few times. The chain employs TRBV7-9 and TRBJ2-3, with D unclear. With 5 bases removed from V and 0 bases from J, the gap between germline ends came to 9 bases. The CDR3 loop spans 14 amino acids. Germline V lookup: CDR1 SEHNR, CDR2 FQNEAQ (reference sequence). CDR3 nucleotide sequence: TGTGCCAGCAGCCTGACACAGAGCACAGATACGCAGTATTTT. Residues: CASSLTQSTDTQYF.

The chain joins TRBV13 to TRBJ1-4; D is uncertain. Germline V lookup: CDR1 PRHDT, CDR2 FYEKMQ (reference sequence). Trimming took 1 base from V and 8 from J, leaving 14 bases between them. The CDR3 loop spans 15 amino acids. The CDR3: CASSLAGPLGEKLFF. CDR3 sequence (DNA): TGTGCCAGCAGCTTAGCCGGGCCACTGGGGGAAAAACTGTTTTTT.

The rearrangement joins TRBV5-8 to TRBJ2-1; a weak D match, TRBD2 (5 bases). This CDR3 spans 13 amino acids. Germline V gives CDR1 SGHTS, CDR2 YDEGEE. V lost 6 bases to trimming and J lost 9 bases, with 16 bases between them. This chain's CDR3 is CASIGVGVSEQFF. CDR3 bases: TGTGCCAGCATTGGAGTGGGAGTAAGTGAGCAGTTCTTC.

Only a few counts were recorded for this clonotype. This chain joins TRBV7-9 and TRBJ1-1; the match to TRBD1 covers 7 bases. Germline V gene lookup returns CDR1 SEHNR and CDR2 FQNEAQ (reference sequence). The J segment lost 1 base and the V segment lost 3 bases, leaving 8 bases of the junction unmatched. The CDR3 contains 16 residues. DNA of the CDR3: TGTGCCAGCAGCTTCCCAGGACAGGCTCAGAACACTGAAGCTTTCTTT. Residues: CASSFPGQAQNTEAFF.

In this sample, this clonotype turned up many times. The genes are TRBV12-3 or TRBV12-4 and TRBJ2-2; a possible D gene is TRBD2 (7 bases). This CDR3 is 13 amino acids long. V dropped 6 bases and J dropped 6 bases, with 11 bases sitting between them. This CDR3 is CASRGGGSGELFF. Written as DNA, the CDR3 is TGTGCCAGCAGGGGAGGGGGATCCGGGGAGCTGTTTTTT.

The CDR3 reads CASSPTSGLAGSRETQYF. For the CDR3, the DNA is TGTGCCAGTAGTCCGACCTCAGGACTAGCGGGGTCCAGAGAGACCCAGTACTTC. The rearrangement links TRBV19 to TRBJ2-5; 12 bases align to TRBD2. Trimming took 5 bases from V and 4 from J; bases not matched to a gene: 14. This CDR3 region has 18 residues. Germline CDR1 is LNHDA and CDR2 is SQIVND (reference sequence).

The V gene is TRBV5-6, the J gene TRBJ1-1, with D perhaps matching TRBD1 (5 bases). The CDR3 is 14 residues long. Germline V lookup: CDR1 SGHDT, CDR2 YYEEEE. Trimming took 0 bases from V and 5 from J, leaving 11 bases between them. The CDR3 DNA reads as TGTGCCAGCAGCTTGGGTGCAGGGAGGACTGAAGCTTTCTTT. Translated, it gives CASSLGAGRTEAFF.

This clonotype was counted many times. The chain joins TRBV28 to TRBJ2-1, with 9 bases that match TRBD1. The CDR3 extends over 17 amino acids. From germline, CDR1 is MDHEN and CDR2 SYDVKM. V was clipped by 7 bases and J by 5 bases; unmatched bases: 15. CDR3 residues: CASNPTGQGTRDNEQFF. CDR3 DNA sequence: TGTGCCAGCAACCCTACGGGACAGGGAACCAGGGACAATGAGCAGTTCTTC.